A selection of T cell receptor beta chains follows, all from one sample in a study of cytomegalovirus exposure and HLA in healthy donors. Produced via immunoSEQ multiplex PCR; TCRdb's table is partial and in-frame only. The data contain tens of thousands of clones, 65% to 80% of them singletons. What was sequenced was PBMCs. The source is a man aged 35 to 55 in good health and CMV-seropositive. CDR3s include the opening cysteine and the closing phenylalanine or tryptophan.

>TRBV2|TRBJ2-4
CASRDPGQGRTAKNIQYF
>TRBV4-2|TRBJ2-3
CASSQAGTSGGITDTQYF
>TRBV28|TRBJ2-1
CASSLGRDNEQFF
>TRBV27|TRBJ1-6
CASSLVTKYNSPLHF
>TRBV6-5|TRBJ1-2
CASSYSGGANGYTF
>TRBV6-5|TRBJ2-1
CASSYRTAYNEQFF
>TRBV5-6|TRBJ1-3
CASSSGTGVNTIYF
>TRBV5-1|TRBJ2-7
CASSLVADLSYEQYF
>TRBV6-6|TRBJ1-5
CASSLTGYNQPQHF
>TRBV7-8|TRBJ2-3
CASSLAVSGEVDTQYF
>TRBV6-1|TRBJ2-1
CASSRNGGGYNEQFF
>TRBV4-1|TRBJ2-7
CASSRPGQLYEQYF
>TRBV10-3|TRBJ1-2
CAIMGGNNYGYTF
>TRBV19|TRBJ1-2
CASSIDQGSYGYTF
>TRBV5-1|TRBJ1-3
CASRAGTVGNTIYF
>TRBV7-9|TRBJ2-7
CASSLDREPVWQYF
>TRBV6-5|TRBJ1-6
CASSSQGSGHNSPLHF
>TRBV19|TRBJ2-3
CASSIDAGPPDTQYF
>TRBV7-6|TRBJ1-1
CASSRSGTGVITEAFF
>TRBV29-1|TRBJ1-1
CSVRGQGTEAFF
>TRBV7-9|TRBJ2-5
CASSLSFGFQETQYF
>TRBV7-9|TRBJ1-1
CASSLVVQANTEAFF
>TRBV5-4|TRBJ1-1
CASSLGQGAVTEAFF
>TRBV29-1|TRBJ2-3
CSVEETRGDTQYF
>TRBV19|TRBJ1-1
CASSGRANTEAFF
>TRBV5-1|TRBJ2-3
CASSVTSGVSTDTQYF
>TRBV6-1|TRBJ1-4
CASTFRGQDEKLFF
>TRBV2|TRBJ1-1
CASSLTGTGEPTEAFF
>TRBV7-6|TRBJ1-6
CASSLAPAGTGANSPLHF
>TRBV7-2|TRBJ2-5
CASSPRAPETQYF
>TRBV6-1|TRBJ2-5
CASSVDSQETQYF
>TRBV19|TRBJ1-4
CASSRGGSNEKLFF
>TRBV2|TRBJ2-3
CATRTVTTDTQYF
>TRBV9|TRBJ2-3
CASSVVGGGITDTQYF
>TRBV7-2|TRBJ1-4
CASSLGQTGTTNEKLFF
>TRBV18|TRBJ2-3
CASSPEDSGTDTQYF
>TRBV9|TRBJ1-2
CASSVAPGRDYGYTF
>TRBV2|TRBJ2-7
CASSESSSGGGEQYF
>TRBV2|TRBJ1-2
CASSPGGTNYGYTF
>TRBV19|TRBJ1-4
CASSLQGVDEKLFF
>TRBV4-1|TRBJ2-3
CASSPGLSTDTQYF
>TRBV29-1|TRBJ1-5
CSVKWPPPGQGYQPQHF
>TRBV9|TRBJ2-1
CASSLGGQGVNEQFF
>TRBV5-1|TRBJ1-2
CASSLHDYGYTF
>TRBV20-1|TRBJ2-5
CSAPGGETQYF
>TRBV19|TRBJ1-4
CASSPRGTATNEKLFF
>TRBV7-2|TRBJ1-4
CASSLRDREPNEKLFF
>TRBV29-1|TRBJ2-7
CSVDLVGSDEQYF
>TRBV2|TRBJ2-1
CASSEQSGTNEQFF
>TRBV7-8|TRBJ1-2
CASSLDRGQTGGYTF
>TRBV6-5|TRBJ2-5
CASSSLRGDGGETQYF
>TRBV5-1|TRBJ1-2
CASSLGTGSWGYTF